This T cell receptor beta chain is drawn from a study of cytomegalovirus exposure and HLA in healthy donors. This CDR3 region has 15 residues. Germline CDR1 reads MNHEY; CDR2 reads SMNVEV (reference sequence). Germline trimming cut 5 bases from V and 6 bases from J; bases unmatched to any gene: 12. Study-wide results and limits: Most TCRs appeared rarely, but some public TCRs recurred in many donors. That first-cohort TCR clusters tended to co-occur in the 95 to 150 validation repertoires was found in a later analysis.

Turning to this clone: Antigen unknown.

Measured with immunoSEQ multiplex PCR; TCRdb has only the in-frame clones, and not every one. Of approximately 160,000 clones listed, about 90% were seen once; the top ten hold more than 2.5%. The V call is TRBV27, the J call TRBJ1-2; 7 nucleotides agree with TRBD1. This TCR came from a woman aged 18-29 years in good health and CMV-seropositive. Input material: PBMCs. The CDR3 DNA reads TGTGCCAGCAGTCCCCGATTGGGGACAGCTGATGGCTACACCTTC. Its translation is CASSPRLGTADGYTF.